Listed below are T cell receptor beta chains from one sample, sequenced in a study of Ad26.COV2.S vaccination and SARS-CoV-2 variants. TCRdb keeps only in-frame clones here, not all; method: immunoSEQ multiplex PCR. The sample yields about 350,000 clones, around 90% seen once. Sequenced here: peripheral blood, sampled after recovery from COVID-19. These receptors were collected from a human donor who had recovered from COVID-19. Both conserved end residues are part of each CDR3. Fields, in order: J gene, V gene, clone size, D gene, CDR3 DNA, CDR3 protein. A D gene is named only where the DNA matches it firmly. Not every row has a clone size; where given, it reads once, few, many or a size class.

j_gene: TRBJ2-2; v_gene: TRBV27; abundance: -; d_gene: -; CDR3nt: TGTGCCAGCACACAGGGAAATGGTGTCGGGGAGCTGTTTTTT; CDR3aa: CASTQGNGVGELFF
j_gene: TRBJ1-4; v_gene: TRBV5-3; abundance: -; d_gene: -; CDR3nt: TGTGCCAGAAGCTTGGCCCCGACTTTGGATGAAAAACTGTTTTTT; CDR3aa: CARSLAPTLDEKLFF
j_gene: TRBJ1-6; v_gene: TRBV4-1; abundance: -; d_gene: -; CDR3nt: TGCGCCAGCAGCCGCCGAGGGACCGCAGACTATAATTCACCCCTCCACTTT; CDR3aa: CASSRRGTADYNSPLHF
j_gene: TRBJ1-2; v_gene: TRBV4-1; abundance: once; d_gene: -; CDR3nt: TGCGCCAGCAGCCAAGATGAAGTGCAGGGATCTGTTTATGGCTACACCTTC; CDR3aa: CASSQDEVQGSVYGYTF
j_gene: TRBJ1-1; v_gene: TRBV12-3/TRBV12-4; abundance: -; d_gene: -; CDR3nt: TGTGCCAGCACCTTAATGGGAGGTACTGAAGCTTTCTTT; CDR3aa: CASTLMGGTEAFF
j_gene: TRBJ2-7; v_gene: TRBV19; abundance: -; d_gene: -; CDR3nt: TGTGCCAGTAGTGTAGGCCCCCTGTACAGCTACGAGCAGTACTTC; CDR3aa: CASSVGPLYSYEQYF
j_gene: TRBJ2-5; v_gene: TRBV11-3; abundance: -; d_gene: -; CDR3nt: TGTGCCAGCAGCTCGTTGGAGGGGCCGACCCAGTACTTC; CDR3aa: CASSSLEGPTQYF
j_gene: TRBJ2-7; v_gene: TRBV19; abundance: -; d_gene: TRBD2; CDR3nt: TGTGCCAGTAGTATTGCTAGCGGGAGCTCCTACGAGCAGTACTTC; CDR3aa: CASSIASGSSYEQYF
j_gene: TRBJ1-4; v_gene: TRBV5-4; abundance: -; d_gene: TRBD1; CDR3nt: TGTGCCAGCAGCTTGGAAGGGACAGCCGAAAAACTGTTTTTT; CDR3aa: CASSLEGTAEKLFF
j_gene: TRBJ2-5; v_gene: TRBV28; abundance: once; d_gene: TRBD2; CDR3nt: TGTGCCAGCAGTTTCGGGGGGGTCCAGACCCAGTACTTC; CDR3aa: CASSFGGVQTQYF
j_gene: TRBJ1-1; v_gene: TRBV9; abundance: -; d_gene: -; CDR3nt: TGTGCCAGCAGCGTAGGTTCTCGGGGGAACACTGAAGCTTTCTTT; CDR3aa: CASSVGSRGNTEAFF
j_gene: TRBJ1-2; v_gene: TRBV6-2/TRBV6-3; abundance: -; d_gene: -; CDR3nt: TGTGCCAGCAGCCTTTACCTCACCCCCTCGAGACAGGATAACTATGGCTACACCTTC; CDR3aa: CASSLYLTPSRQDNYGYTF
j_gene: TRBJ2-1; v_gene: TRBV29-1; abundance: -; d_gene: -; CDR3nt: TGCAGCGTTGAAGACCCCGACAGGAGATCCTACAATGAGCAGTTCTTC; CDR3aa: CSVEDPDRRSYNEQFF
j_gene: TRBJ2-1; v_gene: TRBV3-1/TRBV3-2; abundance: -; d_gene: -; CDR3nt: TGTGCCAGCAGCCAAGTGGGGGATTCATACAATGAGCAGTTCTTC; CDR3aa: CASSQVGDSYNEQFF
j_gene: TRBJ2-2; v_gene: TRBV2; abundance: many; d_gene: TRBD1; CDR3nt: TGTGCCAGCAGCAAATGGACAGGGGACACCGGGGAGCTGTTTTTT; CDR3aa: CASSKWTGDTGELFF
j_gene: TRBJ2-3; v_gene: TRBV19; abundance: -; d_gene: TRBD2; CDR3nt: TGTGCCAGTAGCCTCCAAGGACTAGCGGGGGGGCCGCGCACAGATACGCAGTATTTT; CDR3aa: CASSLQGLAGGPRTDTQYF
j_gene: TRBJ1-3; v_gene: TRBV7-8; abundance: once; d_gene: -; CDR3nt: TGTGCCAGCAGCTTAGTAATGGGTCCAAGCTCTGGAAACACCATATATTTT; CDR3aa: CASSLVMGPSSGNTIYF
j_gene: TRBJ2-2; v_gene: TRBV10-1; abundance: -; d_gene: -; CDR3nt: TGCGCCAGCAGTGGAGGTGTCCCTCGGGTGGGGGAGCTGTTTTTT; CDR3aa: CASSGGVPRVGELFF
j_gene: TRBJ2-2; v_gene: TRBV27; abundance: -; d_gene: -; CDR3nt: TGTGCCAGCAGTTTTCGCTGGGGCGGCCCCGGGGAGCTGTTTTTT; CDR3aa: CASSFRWGGPGELFF
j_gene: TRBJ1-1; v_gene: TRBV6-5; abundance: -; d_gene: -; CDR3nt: TGTGCCAGCAGTTACTCGGCGGGGGTTAGTGAAGCTTTCTTT; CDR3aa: CASSYSAGVSEAFF
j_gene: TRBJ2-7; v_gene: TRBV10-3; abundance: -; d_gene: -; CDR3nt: TGTGCCAAGCGGTGCAGGAGTACTCCCTACGAGCAGTACTTC; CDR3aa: CAKRCRSTPYEQYF
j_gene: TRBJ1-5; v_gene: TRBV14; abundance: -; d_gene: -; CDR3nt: TGTGCCAGCAGCCAGGGGGTTCATCAGCCCCAGCATTTT; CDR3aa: CASSQGVHQPQHF
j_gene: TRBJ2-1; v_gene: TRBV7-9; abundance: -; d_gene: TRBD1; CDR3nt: TGTGCCAGCAGCTTCCCGGGACAGGGGTTCCCCATGGGGTTCTTC; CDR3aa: CASSFPGQGFPMGFF
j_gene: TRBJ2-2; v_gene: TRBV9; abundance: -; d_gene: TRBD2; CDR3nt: TGTGCCAGCAGCGTAAGACTAGCGGGGAACACCGGGGAGCTGTTTTTT; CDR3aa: CASSVRLAGNTGELFF
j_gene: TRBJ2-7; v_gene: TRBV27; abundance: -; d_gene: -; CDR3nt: TGTGCCAGCAGTCCAAGACAGGCCGACTCCTACGAGCAGTACTTC; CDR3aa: CASSPRQADSYEQYF
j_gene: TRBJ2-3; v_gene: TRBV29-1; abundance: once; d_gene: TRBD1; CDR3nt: TGCAGCGTTCCGGACAGGCGACGTACTAGCACAGATACGCAGTATTTT; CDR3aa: CSVPDRRRTSTDTQYF
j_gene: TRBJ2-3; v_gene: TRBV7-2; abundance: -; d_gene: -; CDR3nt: TGTGCCAGCAGCTTAGCGGGGGGCAGAGCAGATACGCAGTATTTT; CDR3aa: CASSLAGGRADTQYF
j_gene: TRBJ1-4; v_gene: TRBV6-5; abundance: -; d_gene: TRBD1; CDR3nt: TGTGCCAGCAGAGTTCTTGGACAGGGTCGCGAAAAACTGTTTTTT; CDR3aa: CASRVLGQGREKLFF
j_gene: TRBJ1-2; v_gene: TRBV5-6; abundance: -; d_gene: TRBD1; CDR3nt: TGTGCCAGCAGCTTGGGGACAGGGATCTATGGCTACACCTTC; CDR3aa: CASSLGTGIYGYTF
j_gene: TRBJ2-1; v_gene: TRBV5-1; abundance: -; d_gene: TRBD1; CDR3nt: TGCGCCAGCAGCTTGGTTCGTCTGACAGGGCTAAATGAGCAGTTCTTC; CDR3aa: CASSLVRLTGLNEQFF
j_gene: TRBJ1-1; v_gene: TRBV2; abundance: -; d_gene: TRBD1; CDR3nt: TGTGCCAGCAATTTGCGACAGGGGAACACTGAAGCTTTCTTT; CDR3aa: CASNLRQGNTEAFF
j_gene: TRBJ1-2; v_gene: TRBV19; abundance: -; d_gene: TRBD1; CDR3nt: TGTGCCAGTAGTATCCAGGGACAGGGGAACTATGGCTACACCTTC; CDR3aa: CASSIQGQGNYGYTF
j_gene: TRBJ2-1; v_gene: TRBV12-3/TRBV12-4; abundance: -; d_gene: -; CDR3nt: TGTGCCAGCAGGTCGTACAATGAGCAGTTCTTC; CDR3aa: CASRSYNEQFF
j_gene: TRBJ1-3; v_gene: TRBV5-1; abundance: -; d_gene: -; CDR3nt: TGCGCCAGCAGCTTAGCCAAAGGGTCCCGAAACACCATATATTTT; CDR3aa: CASSLAKGSRNTIYF
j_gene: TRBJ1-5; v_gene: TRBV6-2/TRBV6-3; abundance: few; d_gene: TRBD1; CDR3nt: TGTGCCAGCAGTTACGGACAGGGAGGCCAGCCCCAGCATTTT; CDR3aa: CASSYGQGGQPQHF
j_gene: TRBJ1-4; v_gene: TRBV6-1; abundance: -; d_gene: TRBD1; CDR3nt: TGTGCCAGCAGTGAACAGGGACAGTTGAGTGAAAAACTGTTTTTT; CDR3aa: CASSEQGQLSEKLFF
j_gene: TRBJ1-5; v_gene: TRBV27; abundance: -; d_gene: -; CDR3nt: TGTGCCAGCAGTTTAGTTCGTAGTAGCAATCAGCCCCAGCATTTT; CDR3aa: CASSLVRSSNQPQHF
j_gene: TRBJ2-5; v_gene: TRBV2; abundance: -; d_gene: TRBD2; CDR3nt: TGTGCCAGCAGACCCCCAGGACTAGCGGGTCAAGAGACCCAGTACTTC; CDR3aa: CASRPPGLAGQETQYF
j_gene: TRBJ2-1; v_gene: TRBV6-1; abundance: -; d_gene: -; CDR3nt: TGTGCCAGCAGTGAACTAAGCGGCACTTCAAGCTCCTACAATGAGCAGTTCTTC; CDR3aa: CASSELSGTSSSYNEQFF
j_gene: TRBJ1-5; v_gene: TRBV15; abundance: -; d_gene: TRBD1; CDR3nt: TGTGCCACCAGCAGAGACAGGGGGATAGTACAGCCCCAGCATTTT; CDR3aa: CATSRDRGIVQPQHF
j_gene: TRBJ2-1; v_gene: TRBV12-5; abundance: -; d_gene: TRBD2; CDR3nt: TGTGCTAGTGGTTTGGAAATAGCGGGGGAGCTCGGGGAGCAGTTCTTC; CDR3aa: CASGLEIAGELGEQFF